The TCR beta chain described here comes from a study of shared clonotypes between healthy human individuals. Everyone who donated was a Caucasian adult who lived in Nashville, Tennessee. Germline V gives CDR1 MNHNS, CDR2 SASEGT. V gave up 1 base and J gave up 5 bases; unmatched junction bases: 4. CDR3 length equals 14 residues. The data were produced by immunoSEQ multiplex PCR, yet TCRdb's version contains in-frame clones alone and is incomplete. Of roughly 1,100,000 clones listed, about 76% are singletons. The TCR comes from a young man in good health. Specimen: memory CD4+ T cells sorted from blood. Specified subset: CD45RA-negative fraction. V is TRBV6-1 and J is TRBJ2-7, with 8 bases that match TRBD1. The CDR3 nucleotides are TGTGCCAGCAGTGAAGGTCAGGGGGCCCACGAGCAGTACTTC. Its translation is CASSEGQGAHEQYF.